Presented here are 9 T cell receptor beta chains from one specimen sequenced in a study of metastatic and nonmetastatic thyroid tumors. TCRdb re-analyzed the PCR reads through MiXCR. The sample has roughly 89,000 clones, roughly an eighth seen once. Nobody among the patients had been given any treatment before thyroid surgery. Sequenced sample: tumor tissue. Source of these receptors: a female donor with papillary thyroid cancer or a benign thyroid nodule (not recorded which). Some clones in this sample may be carry-over from other donors' samples.

V is TRBV6-2 or TRBV6-3 and J is TRBJ2-2; 10 bases fit TRBD1. Germline V gene lookup returns CDR1 MNHEY and CDR2 SVGEGT. The CDR3 spans 15 residues. The V gene end was trimmed by 5 bases and the J gene end by 3 bases; junction bases not matched to a gene: 3. This CDR3 is CASSTGTGDTGELFF. CDR3 sequence (DNA): TGTGCCAGCAGTACCGGGACAGGGGACACCGGGGAGCTGTTTTTT.

A word on this clone: A read error is possible here, since a much larger clone lies one base away. Other DNA sequences in this specimen translate into the identical CDR3. The rearrangement links TRBV2 to TRBJ2-7; a weak D match, TRBD1 (6 bases). The CDR3 spans 15 residues. The V end was cut by 10 bases, the J end by 6 bases, with 25 bases between. Germline values: CDR1 SNHLY, CDR2 FYNNEI. CDR3 coding DNA: TGTGCCACCCTGAGGGAGTCTCGTAGGGGGTTCGAGCAGTACTTC. Its protein is CATLRESRRGFEQYF.

This clone appeared many times. Other DNA sequences from this sample encode an identical CDR3 as well. The CDR3 DNA is TGTGCCAGCTCACCACCGATGCAGGGGAAAGCTTTCTTT. Protein sequence: CASSPPMQGKAFF. The rearrangement joins TRBV18 to TRBJ1-1, with D perhaps TRBD1 (6 bases). The CDR3 runs 13 residues. V shed 0 bases and J shed 9 bases, with 11 bases lying between them. The germline gives CDR1 KGHSH, CDR2 LQKENI.

The chain recombines TRBV9 with TRBJ1-1, with unresolved D. V lost 8 bases and J 4 bases, leaving 15 bases between the germline ends. The CDR3 runs to 13 residues. Germline lookup yields CDR1 SGDLS and CDR2 YYNGEE. This chain's CDR3 is CASGRISGTEAFF. The CDR3 nucleotides are TGTGCCAGTGGCAGGATATCAGGCACTGAAGCTTTCTTT.

This clone was detected a few times. A read error may explain this, as a much larger clone is one base away. This same CDR3 is encoded by further DNA sequences in the sample. V usage is TRBV19 and J usage is TRBJ1-1; D perhaps matches TRBD1 (5 bases). Germline V gene data show CDR1 as LNHDA and CDR2 as SQIVND (reference sequence). The CDR3 is 14 amino acids. CDR3 in DNA: TGTGCCAGTAGTATAGCGGGGCTGAACACTGAAGCCTTCTTT. Protein product: CASSIAGLNTEAFF.

This clone was found many times. The chain uses TRBV5-6 and TRBJ2-1; 7 nucleotides line up with TRBD1. This CDR3 has 15 residues. With 0 bases clipped from V and 3 bases from J, the junction kept 3 bases outside the gene matches. Looked up from germline, CDR1 is SGHDT and CDR2 is YYEEEE. CDR3 sequence: CASSLDRGHYNEQFF. Written as DNA, the CDR3 is TGTGCCAGCAGCTTGGACAGGGGTCACTACAATGAGCAGTTCTTC.

This clone was observed many times. The rearrangement joins TRBV10-3 to TRBJ2-7, with 13 bases lining up with TRBD2. Germline lookup yields CDR1 ENHRY and CDR2 SYGVKD. J was trimmed by 4 bases and V by 5 bases; bases with no gene match: 5. There are 15 residues in the CDR3. For the CDR3, the DNA is TGTGCCATCAGTCCCGGGACTAGCGGGATGTACGAGCAGTACTTC. Amino acid sequence: CAISPGTSGMYEQYF.

This clone was counted a few times. CDR3 loop: CASLRLQRSYTF. The CDR3 coding sequence is TGCGCCAGCCTCCGCCTGCAACGGAGCTACACCTTC. J is TRBJ1-2 and V is TRBV10-1; D gene unclear. Per germline, CDR1 WNHNN and CDR2 SYGVQD (reference sequence). The ends were cut back, 8 bases at V and 9 bases at J, with 16 bases in the middle. The CDR3 is made up of 12 amino acids.

As regards this clone: A read error may be the cause here, since a much bigger clone is one base away. This chain joins TRBV24-1 and TRBJ1-1; D is unclear. V was shortened by 6 bases and J by 3 bases, with 16 bases between the two germline ends. The CDR3 consists of 15 residues. Germline lookup yields CDR1 KGHDR and CDR2 SFDVKD. CDR3 nucleotides: TGTGCCACCAGTTATTCCCGGGGAGTGGACACTGAAGCTTTCTTT. Amino acid sequence: CATSYSRGVDTEAFF.